The 23 T cell receptor beta chains reported below all come from one sample, sequenced in a study of beta chain features in type 1 diabetes. General study points: TCRB CDR3 length was moderately but significantly reduced in all four CD4+ subsets of Type 1 diabetes patients.

Since all of the isolated RNA was reverse transcribed, expressed TCRB transcripts were what got sequenced. Assay: immunoSEQ multiplex PCR; the TCRdb copy retains only in-frame clones and omits some. The sample has some 660,000 clones; 11% to 15% are singletons. No antigen has been assigned to these receptors. The source material was naive CD4+ T cells from blood. The receptors were sampled from a man aged 18 to 29 with type 1 diabetes.

The rearrangement links TRBV6-5 to TRBJ2-3, with D possibly TRBD1 on 5 matching bases. The germline CDR1 and CDR2 sequences are MNHEY and SVGAGI. The CDR3 spans 15 residues. The germline V and J ends were trimmed by 10 bases and 6 bases, with 23 bases remaining between them. CDR3: CAIRDGHALQDTQYF. CDR3 nucleotides: TGTGCCATCAGGGATGGACATGCTTTACAGGATACGCAGTATTTT.

As for this clone: Other DNA sequences in this sample translate to the same CDR3. V gene TRBV29-1 combines with J gene TRBJ1-2; 10 bases align to TRBD1. The CDR3 is 13 residues long. Per germline, CDR1 SQVTM and CDR2 ANQGSEA. The trim removed 4 bases at V and 2 bases at J, leaving 1 base unmatched. The chain's CDR3 is CSVGTGGNYGYTF. CDR3 in DNA: TGCAGCGTTGGGACAGGGGGAAACTATGGCTACACCTTC.

The sample holds a few counts of this clone. The chain is built from TRBV29-1 and TRBJ1-2; D uncertain. The CDR3 has 13 residues. The V gene lost 3 bases and the J gene lost 5 bases, with 13 bases spanning the gap. CDR1 is SQVTM, CDR2 ANQGSEA, per germline. The CDR3: CSVERAVGYGYTF. CDR3 DNA sequence: TGCAGCGTTGAGAGAGCGGTGGGGTATGGCTACACCTTC.

The chain is built from TRBV2 and TRBJ1-2; D may be TRBD1 (6 bases). This CDR3 has 14 residues. CDR1 and CDR2 from the germline V gene are SNHLY and FYNNEI. Trimming cost V 0 bases and J 5 bases, with 10 bases left between them. This chain's CDR3 is CASSEATGYYGYTF. CDR3 nucleotides: TGTGCCAGCAGTGAAGCGACAGGTTATTATGGCTACACCTTC. Together with reference TRBV2 and TRBJ1-2, the CDR3 gives the full variable domain: EPEVTQTPSHQVTQMGQEVILRCVPISNHLYFYWYRQILGQKVEFLVSFYNNEISEKSEIFDDQFSVERPDGSNFTLKIRSTKLEDSAMYFCASSEATGYYGYTFGSGTRLTVV.

This clone has only a few counts. The rearrangement links TRBV4-2 to TRBJ2-1; D is possibly TRBD1 or TRBD2 (6 bases each). Germline lookup yields CDR1 LGHNA and CDR2 YNFKEQ. The CDR3 is 15 residues long. V shed 1 base and J shed 8 bases, with 15 bases lying between them. CDR3 bases: TGTGCCAGCAGCCAAGCCCGGACCGGGGGCCATGAGCAGTTCTTC. Its protein is CASSQARTGGHEQFF.

This clone has a handful of counts. The chain couples TRBV11-2 to TRBJ1-1, with D tentatively TRBD1 (5 bases). This CDR3 contains 17 residues. Germline V gene sequence: CDR1 SGHAT, CDR2 FQNNGV. The V end lost 2 bases, the J end lost 1 base, and 17 bases lay between the germline ends. The CDR3, as DNA: TGTGCCAGCAGCTTAAGCTCTTTCAGGGTTGGGAACACTGAAGCTTTCTTT. Its translation is CASSLSSFRVGNTEAFF.

In its sample, this clone was seen a few times. The rearrangement uses TRBV30 and TRBJ2-3; 7 bases agree with TRBD2. Trimming took 1 base from V and 0 from J; bases not matched to a gene: 7. This CDR3 region has 16 residues. Germline V gene sequence: CDR1 GTSNPN, CDR2 SVGIG (reference sequence). DNA of the CDR3: TGTGCCTGGAGTGCGGGCGGGGGTACTAGCACAGATACGCAGTATTTT. Amino acid sequence: CAWSAGGGTSTDTQYF.

This chain connects TRBV4-1 to TRBJ1-1, with D hard to call. The CDR3 contains 15 residues. Germline V CDR1 and CDR2: MGHRA, YSYEKL. Trimming shortened V by 1 base and J by 8 bases, and 17 bases separated the two germline ends. The CDR3 loop is CASSQGRLQAREAFF. CDR3 nucleotides: TGCGCCAGCAGCCAAGGCCGGCTCCAGGCGAGGGAAGCTTTCTTT.

This chain links TRBV7-2 with TRBJ2-2; 11 nucleotides align to TRBD2. The germline CDR1 and CDR2 sequences are SGHTA and FQGNSA. There are 16 residues in the CDR3. With V trimmed by 4 bases and J by 2 bases, 3 bases remained unmatched. CDR3 sequence: CASSYRLAGNTGELFF. The DNA for the CDR3 is TGTGCCAGCAGCTACAGACTAGCGGGAAACACCGGGGAGCTGTTTTTT. Combining the CDR3 with reference TRBV7-2 and TRBJ2-2 gives the whole variable domain GAGVSQSPSNKVTEKGKDVELRCDPISGHTALYWYRQSLGQGLEFLIYFQGNSAPDKSGLPSDRFSAERTGGSVSTLTIQRTQQEDSAVYLCASSYRLAGNTGELFFGEGSRLTVL.

This clone was counted only a few times. V usage is TRBV6-6 and J usage is TRBJ2-6, with D uncertain. Trimming removed 2 bases from V and 2 bases from J, with 10 bases in between. Germline values: CDR1 MNHNY, CDR2 SVGAGI (reference sequence). The CDR3 covers 16 residues. The CDR3 DNA is TGTGCCAGCAGTTACCCCAACCAGCCTGGGGCCAACGTCCTGACTTTC. It codes for CASSYPNQPGANVLTF.

J is TRBJ2-3 and V is TRBV14; D ambiguous. The CDR3 has 14 amino acids. Germline V gene lookup returns CDR1 SGHDN and CDR2 FVKESK. V lost 6 bases, J lost 3 bases, and 13 bases lay in between. The DNA for the CDR3 is TGTGCCAGCAGTTGGTCGGAAGCAACAGATACGCAGTATTTT. Its translation: CASSWSEATDTQYF.

The CDR3: CASSPLGPIHQTQYF. The CDR3 DNA reads as TGTGCCAGCAGCCCGCTAGGGCCGATACATCAGACCCAGTACTTC. The V and J genes are TRBV7-9 and TRBJ2-5; no clear D gene. CDR1 is SEHNR, CDR2 FQNEAQ, per germline (reference sequence). The CDR3 contains 15 residues. The germline V and J ends were trimmed by 5 bases and 6 bases, with 19 bases remaining between them.

The chain links TRBV30 to TRBJ2-7, with TRBD2 as a possible D gene (6 bases). Looked up from germline, CDR1 is GTSNPN and CDR2 is SVGIG (reference sequence). The ends were cut back, 4 bases at V and 4 bases at J, with 20 bases in the middle. CDR3 length: 15 amino acids. The CDR3 sequence is CAWNAPYQEGYEQYF. CDR3 nucleotides: TGTGCCTGGAACGCCCCTTATCAGGAGGGGTACGAGCAGTACTTC.

This clone was detected only a few times. The V and J genes are TRBV29-1 and TRBJ2-6; D is possibly TRBD2 (6 bases). Looked up from germline, CDR1 is SQVTM and CDR2 is ANQGSEA. The CDR3 is made up of 15 amino acids. The V end was cut by 4 bases, the J end by 3 bases, with 13 bases between. The CDR3 is CSVVIGEVGANVLTF. In DNA, the CDR3 is TGCAGCGTTGTTATAGGGGAGGTTGGGGCCAACGTCCTGACTTTC.

This clone was recorded a few times. This rearrangement joins TRBV27 to TRBJ2-3; 7 positions match TRBD1. CDR3 size: 13 residues. Germline trimming cut 4 bases from V and 5 bases from J; bases unmatched to any gene: 3. The V gene's germline CDR1 is MNHEY and CDR2 SMNVEV (reference sequence). CDR3 protein: CASSSTGEDTQYF. CDR3 bases: TGTGCCAGCAGTTCTACAGGGGAAGATACGCAGTATTTT.

This clone turned up a few times. The V call is TRBV28, the J call TRBJ2-3; 7 bases are shared with TRBD1. This CDR3 contains 15 residues. Germline loops: CDR1 MDHEN, CDR2 SYDVKM. With 3 bases clipped from V and 6 bases from J, the junction kept 9 bases outside the gene matches. CDR3 sequence reads: CASSLGHRGADTQYF. In nucleotides, the CDR3 is TGTGCCAGCAGTTTGGGACACAGGGGCGCGGATACGCAGTATTTT.

There are a few counts of this clone. The rearrangement joins TRBV5-1 to TRBJ2-6; D call uncertain. V lost 2 bases, J lost 0 bases, and 9 bases lay in between. Germline CDR1 and CDR2: SGHRS and YFSETQ. The CDR3 extends over 16 amino acids. CDR3 region: CASSFAEDSGANVLTF. The DNA of the CDR3 is TGCGCCAGCAGCTTCGCAGAAGACTCTGGGGCCAACGTCCTGACTTTC. Based on the CDR3 plus reference TRBV5-1 and TRBJ2-6, the full variable domain is KAGVTQTPRYLIKTRGQQVTLSCSPISGHRSVSWYQQTPGQGLQFLFEYFSETQRNKGNFPGRFSGRQFSNSRSEMNVSTLELGDSALYLCASSFAEDSGANVLTFGAGSRLTVL.

This clone was seen a few times. The chain has TRBV11-2 and TRBJ2-5, with a tentative D call TRBD2 (6 bases). The CDR3 length is 14 residues. V was pared by 4 bases and J by 7 bases, with 16 bases between. Per germline, CDR1 SGHAT and CDR2 FQNNGV. This CDR3 is CASSSRDGGATQYF. The CDR3 region has the DNA TGTGCCAGCAGCTCCCGGGATGGAGGGGCGACCCAGTACTTC.

As DNA, the CDR3 is TGCAGCGTTGGTCTGAATCGGGACAGGATATACAATGAGCAGTTCTTC. Its translation: CSVGLNRDRIYNEQFF. This sequence joins TRBV29-1 and TRBJ2-1; the match to TRBD1 covers 8 bases. The CDR3 length is 16 residues. The J segment lost 4 bases and the V segment lost 4 bases, leaving 12 bases of the junction unmatched. From germline, CDR1 is SQVTM and CDR2 ANQGSEA.

The chain carries TRBV11-2 and TRBJ2-7, with 7 positions matching TRBD1. CDR1 and CDR2 from the germline V gene are SGHAT and FQNNGV. This CDR3 is 14 amino acids long. V lost 8 bases to trimming and J lost 4 bases; unmatched junction nucleotides: 11. The CDR3 loop is CASRVRQGDYEQYF. Here the CDR3 DNA reads TGTGCCAGCCGTGTGAGGCAGGGGGATTACGAGCAGTACTTC.

This clone was detected a few times. The J gene is TRBJ1-2, the V gene TRBV27; D gene unclear. The CDR3 sequence is 13 residues long. CDR1 is MNHEY, CDR2 SMNVEV, per germline (reference sequence). The V and J ends lost 5 bases and 0 bases respectively, with 7 bases between them. CDR3 loop: CASSLVANYGYTF. The DNA of the CDR3 is TGTGCCAGCAGTCTGGTGGCTAACTATGGCTACACCTTC.

About this clone itself: The same CDR3 is also encoded by other DNA sequences in this sample. The chain has TRBV4-1 and TRBJ2-7; TRBD1 might be the D (6 bases). The CDR3 is made up of 15 amino acids. The V gene's germline CDR1 is MGHRA and CDR2 YSYEKL. Trimming took off 4 bases at V and 1 base at J, with 14 bases between the two ends. DNA of the CDR3: TGCGCCAGCAGCCGGGGGCAGGGGCCTTCCTACGAGCAGTACTTC. This encodes CASSRGQGPSYEQYF.

This clone appeared a few times. The chain uses TRBV7-2 and TRBJ2-7; unclear D gene. CDR1 and CDR2 (germline): SGHTA, FQGNSA. This CDR3 is 19 amino acids long. Trimming shortened V by 5 bases and J by 9 bases, and 35 bases separated the two germline ends. DNA for the CDR3: TGTGCCAGCAGCCTCGCACCCGATGGCAGAGCGATGCGACACCTGGGGCAGTACTTC. Translation: CASSLAPDGRAMRHLGQYF. Full variable domain (remainder filled in from reference TRBV7-2 and TRBJ2-7): GAGVSQSPSNKVTEKGKDVELRCDPISGHTALYWYRQSLGQGLEFLIYFQGNSAPDKSGLPSDRFSAERTGGSVSTLTIQRTQQEDSAVYLCASSLAPDGRAMRHLGQYFGPGTRLTVT.